This TCR beta chain emerged from a study of blood T cell repertoires in COVID-19. For the study at large: COVID-19 samples from acute and convalescent phases originated in the United States, Italy and Spain. Sample material is recorded as cDNA or gDNA derived from T cells, B-cell-depleted T cells, or PBMCs.

Only in-frame clones appear in the TCRdb table, and some are missing; sequencing was by immunoSEQ multiplex PCR. The sample consists of approximately 150,000 clones, 85% to 95% of them appearing once. Per the germline V gene, CDR1 is PRHDT and CDR2 is FYEKMQ (reference sequence). Trimming left V 2 bases short and J 8 bases short, with 15 bases between. This CDR3 has 14 amino acids. The chain carries TRBV13 and TRBJ1-2, with D tentatively TRBD1 (5 bases). The sequence came from an older woman with COVID-19, enrolled during active disease. Sequencing was performed on peripheral blood. The CDR3 protein is CASSLPQGLGGYTF. Here the CDR3 DNA reads TGTGCCAGCAGCTTACCTCAGGGCCTAGGGGGCTACACCTTC.